Given below is one T cell receptor (beta chain) in context. The antigen it binds to is not known. No much larger clone exists at a distance of one base, and base qualities are not known. Genomic DNA was isolated from the sorted cells so that the TCRbeta CDR3 region could be sequenced. The immunoSEQ Assay was used for sequencing of TCRbeta CDR3 regions. TCRdb retrieved this table from immuneACCESS and kept in-frame rearrangements only. Not all clones are present; in checked studies, unresolved V genes account for under half, and no reason is known for the remainder. The sample table shows tens of thousands of clones, and 84% are seen once. Roughly 4.2% of the sample goes to the ten largest clones. Patients with autoimmune disease history or receiving systemic immunosuppression were excluded from the trial. Peripheral blood for TCR sequencing was drawn from every dose cohort at baseline, at cycle 4 day 1 and at cycle 7 day 1. The samples were drawn from a first-in-human, open-label, multicenter phase I dose-escalation trial of ivuxolimab. Adults with locally advanced or metastatic head and neck squamous cell, hepatocellular, melanoma or renal cell carcinoma were enrolled in the trial. CD4+ and CD8+ T cells were sorted separately from peripheral blood before TCR sequencing.

Based on the germline V gene, the CDR1 and CDR2 sequences are LGHNA and YNFKEQ. Counted from cysteine to phenylalanine, this CDR3 has 16 amino acids. The kept DNA is CDR3 alone, 48 bases in frame from the first base. Ends trimmed: V by 1 base, J by 3 bases; bases unmatched to a gene: 5. The data stem from a study of OX40 agonist ivuxolimab in advanced cancers. Notes on the research overall: Ivuxolimab was an agonistic, fully human IgG2 monoclonal antibody directed against OX40 (CD134), a costimulatory receptor. Intravenous ivuxolimab was administered to patients every 2 weeks at six dose levels: 0.01, 0.1, 0.3, 1.5, 3 and 10 mg/kg. Of the approximately 50 patients in dose escalation, about 20 had hepatocellular carcinoma, some 15 had melanoma, 9 had renal cell carcinoma and 9 had head and neck cancer. A male proportion of roughly 80% and a mean age of 60 years, ranging from about 23 to 90, were recorded for the dose-escalation cohort. Prior anti-PD-1, anti-PD-L1 or anti-CTLA-4 therapy was permitted, and checkpoint inhibitors had been received by 30% to 40% of dose-escalation patients. Partial responses occurred in three dose-escalation patients: two with cutaneous melanoma and one with hepatocellular carcinoma. The point of sequencing TCRbeta in the periphery was to test whether ivuxolimab changed TCR sequence diversity and drove clonal T-cell expansion. The monotherapy dose-escalation portion (N ≈ 50 patients) of the phase I ivuxolimab trial is reported in the paper.

On the study overall, not on this receptor specifically: Low levels of normalized T-cell clonal expansion were also seen in some nonresponding patients. After ivuxolimab, CD8+ T cells had more expanded clones than CD4+ T cells on average. At doses of 0.1 to 3.0 mg/kg, clonal expansion of both CD4+ and CD8+ T cells in blood was seen between baseline and week 6. Antigen specificity was not determined for the clonally expanded peripheral T cells. In partial responders in the 0.1-3.0 mg/kg groups, normalized peripheral clonal expansion was found to be among the lowest, especially among CD8+ T cells.

This receptor chain uses TRBV4-2 and TRBJ2-7, with TRBD1 matching 11 junction bases. The sequencing used CD4+ or CD8+ T cells sorted from blood, collected in a trial of the OX40 agonist ivuxolimab. The sequence was obtained from an adult with an advanced solid tumor such as melanoma, head and neck, liver or kidney cancer. CDR3 region: CASSQVTGTGGYEQYF. The DNA reads TGTGCCAGCAGCCAAGTGACCGGGACAGGGGGCTACGAGCAGTACTTC.